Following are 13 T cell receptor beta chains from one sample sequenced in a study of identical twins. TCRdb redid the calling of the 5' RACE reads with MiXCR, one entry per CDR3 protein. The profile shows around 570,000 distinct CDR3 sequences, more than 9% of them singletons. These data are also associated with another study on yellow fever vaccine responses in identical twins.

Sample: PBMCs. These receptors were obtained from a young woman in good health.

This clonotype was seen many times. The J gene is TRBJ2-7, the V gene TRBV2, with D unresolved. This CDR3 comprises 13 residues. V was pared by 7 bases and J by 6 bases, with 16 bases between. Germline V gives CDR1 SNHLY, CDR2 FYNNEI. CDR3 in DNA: TGTGCCAGCACGGGCTTAGGTCTGTCCGAGCAGTACTTC. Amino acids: CASTGLGLSEQYF.

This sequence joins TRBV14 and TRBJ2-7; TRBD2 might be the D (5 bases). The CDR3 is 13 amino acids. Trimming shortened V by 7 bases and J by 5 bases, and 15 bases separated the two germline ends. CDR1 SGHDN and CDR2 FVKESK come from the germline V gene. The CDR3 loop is CASKGLSRDEQYF. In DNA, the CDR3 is TGTGCCAGCAAGGGTCTCTCGAGGGACGAGCAGTACTTC. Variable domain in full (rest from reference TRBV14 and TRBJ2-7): EAGVTQFPSHSVIEKGQTVTLRCDPISGHDNLYWYRRVMGKEIKFLLHFVKESKQDESGMPNNRFLAERTGGTYSTLKVQPAELEDSGVYFCASKGLSRDEQYFGPGTRLTVT.

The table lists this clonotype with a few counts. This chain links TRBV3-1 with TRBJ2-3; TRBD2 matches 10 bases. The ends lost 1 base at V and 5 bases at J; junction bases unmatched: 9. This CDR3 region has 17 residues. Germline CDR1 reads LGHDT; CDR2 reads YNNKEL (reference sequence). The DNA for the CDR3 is TGTGCCAGCAGCCAAGGTCCTAGCGGGAGTGCTGTAGATACGCAGTATTTT. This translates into CASSQGPSGSAVDTQYF.

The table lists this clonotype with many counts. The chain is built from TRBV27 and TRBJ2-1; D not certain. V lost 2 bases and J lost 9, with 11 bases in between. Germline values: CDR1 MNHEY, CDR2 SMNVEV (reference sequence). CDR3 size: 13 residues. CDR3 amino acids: CASSLPGPGEQFF. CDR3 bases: TGTGCCAGCAGTTTACCCGGCCCAGGTGAGCAGTTCTTC.

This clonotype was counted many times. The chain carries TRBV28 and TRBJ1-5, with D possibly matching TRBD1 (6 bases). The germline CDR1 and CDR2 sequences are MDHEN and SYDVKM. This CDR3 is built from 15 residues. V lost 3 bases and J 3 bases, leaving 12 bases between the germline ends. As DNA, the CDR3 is TGTGCCAGCAGTTTGGCGGGACAACTCAATCAGCCCCAGCATTTT. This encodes CASSLAGQLNQPQHF.

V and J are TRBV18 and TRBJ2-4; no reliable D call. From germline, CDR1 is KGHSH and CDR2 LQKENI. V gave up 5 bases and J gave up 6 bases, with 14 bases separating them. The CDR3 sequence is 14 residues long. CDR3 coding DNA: TGTGCCAGCTCAGCCCCCCCCCCGGGAAACATTCAGTACTTC. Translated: CASSAPPPGNIQYF.

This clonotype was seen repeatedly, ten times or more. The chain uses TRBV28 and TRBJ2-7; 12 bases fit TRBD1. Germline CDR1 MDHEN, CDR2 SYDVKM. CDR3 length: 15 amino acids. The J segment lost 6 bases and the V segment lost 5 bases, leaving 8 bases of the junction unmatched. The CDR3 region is CASSTTGQGAVEQYF. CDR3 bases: TGTGCCAGCAGTACAACGGGACAGGGGGCGGTCGAGCAGTACTTC. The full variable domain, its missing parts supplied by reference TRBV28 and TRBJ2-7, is DVKVTQSSRYLVKRTGEKVFLECVQDMDHENMFWYRQDPGLGLRLIYFSYDVKMKEKGDIPEGYSVSREKKERFSLILESASTNQTSMYLCASSTTGQGAVEQYFGPGTRLTVT.

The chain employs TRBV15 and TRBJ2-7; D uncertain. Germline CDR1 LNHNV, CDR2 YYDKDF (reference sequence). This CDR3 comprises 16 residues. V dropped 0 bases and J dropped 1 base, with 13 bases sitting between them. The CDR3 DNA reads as TGTGCCACCAGCAGAGACCCTAGTTCCCTTTCCTACGAGCAGTACTTC. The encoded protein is CATSRDPSSLSYEQYF.

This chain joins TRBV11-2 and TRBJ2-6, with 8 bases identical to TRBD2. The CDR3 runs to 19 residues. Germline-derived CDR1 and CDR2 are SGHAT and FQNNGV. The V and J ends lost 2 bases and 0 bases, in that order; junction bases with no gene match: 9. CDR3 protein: CASSLKGLAGSSGANVLTF. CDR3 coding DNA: TGTGCCAGCAGCTTAAAGGGGCTAGCGGGTAGCTCTGGGGCCAACGTCCTGACTTTC.

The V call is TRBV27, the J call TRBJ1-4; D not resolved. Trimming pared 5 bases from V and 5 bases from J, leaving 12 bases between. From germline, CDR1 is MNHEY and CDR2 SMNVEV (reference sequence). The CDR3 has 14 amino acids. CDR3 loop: CASSPAVSNEKLFF. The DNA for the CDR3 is TGTGCCAGCAGTCCGGCGGTCTCGAATGAAAAACTGTTTTTT.

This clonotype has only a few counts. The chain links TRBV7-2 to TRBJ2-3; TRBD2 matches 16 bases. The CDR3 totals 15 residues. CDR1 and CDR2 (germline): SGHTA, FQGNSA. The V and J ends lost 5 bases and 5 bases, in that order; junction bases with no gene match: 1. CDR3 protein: CASSGTSGRVDTQYF. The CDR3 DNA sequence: TGTGCCAGCAGCGGGACTAGCGGGAGGGTAGATACGCAGTATTTT.

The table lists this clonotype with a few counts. CDR3 sequence reads: CSPQRGPEQYF. The DNA of the CDR3 is TGCAGCCCTCAGAGAGGACCGGAGCAGTATTTT. V gene TRBV29-1 combines with J gene TRBJ2-3; D is unclear. CDR3 length: 11 residues. The V and J ends lost 8 bases and 11 bases respectively, with 17 bases between them. Germline V lookup: CDR1 SQVTM, CDR2 ANQGSEA.

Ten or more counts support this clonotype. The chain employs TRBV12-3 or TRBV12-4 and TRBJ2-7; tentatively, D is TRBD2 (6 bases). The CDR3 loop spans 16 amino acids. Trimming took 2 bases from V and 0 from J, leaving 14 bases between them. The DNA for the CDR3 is TGTGCCAGCAGTTTATCGCTTAGCGGTAGCTCCTACGAGCAGTACTTC. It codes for CASSLSLSGSSYEQYF.